This T cell receptor beta chain emerged from a study of T-cell reconstitution after alpha-beta-depleted transplantation in children. Whole-study findings and limits: TCRbeta diversity was high at day 60 in some patients (a result of surviving recipient T cells and thymic progenitors). The authors attributed T-cell counts and diversity one year after transplant mostly to newly produced T cells. As was reported, about two months after transplant, alpha-beta T cells came from several hundred expanded graft clones.

Library preparation (for TCRbeta) was performed with unique molecular identifiers. MiXCR, applied by TCRdb to the PCR reads, yields one record per CDR3 protein. The sample lists approximately 650,000 distinct CDR3 sequences, roughly 13% seen once, with 0.79% in the top ten. In this sample, this clonotype turned up many times. What it recognizes is unknown. This material consisted of PBMCs, taken before TCRalphabeta/CD19-depleted stem cell transplant. The clonotype was recovered from a girl aged 2 to 10 with congenital amegakaryocytic thrombocytopenia, due to receive a stem cell transplant.

The CDR3 region is CASRKDGRTTDTQYF. The CDR3, as DNA: TGTGCCAGCAGAAAGGACGGCCGAACGACAGATACGCAGTATTTT. The chain uses TRBV6-1 and TRBJ2-3; no reliable D call. Trimming left V 6 bases short and J 3 bases short, with 16 bases between. The CDR3 consists of 15 residues. Germline CDR1 and CDR2: MNHNS and SASEGT.